One T cell receptor (beta chain) is described in this entry. The CDR3 length is 15 residues. V was clipped by 1 base and J by 0 bases, with 8 bases between them. CDR1 is LGHNA, CDR2 YSLEER, per germline. The sample is drawn from a study of Ad26.COV2.S vaccination and SARS-CoV-2 variants. Profiling relied on immunoSEQ multiplex PCR, and the TCRdb table lists in-frame clones only, not all of them. This table holds 400,000 to 450,000 clones, around 92% found once. The treatment is: 15 to 20 received Ad26.COV2.S at low or high dose, single or two shots; several received placebo; per-sample allocation not given. Collection of the samples took place on day 63 after the first injection of vaccine or placebo.

Sequenced here: peripheral blood, sampled in a trial of Ad26.COV2.S vaccine versus placebo. This chain joins TRBV4-3 and TRBJ2-3; no reliable D call. The receptor's source is a person aged 18-65 years who received the Ad26.COV2.S COVID-19 vaccine or a placebo. The CDR3: CASSQVSASTDTQYF. The CDR3 DNA follows: TGCGCCAGCAGCCAAGTTTCAGCTAGCACAGATACGCAGTATTTT.